This T cell receptor (beta chain) was observed in a study of blood T cell repertoires in COVID-19. Looking at the study overall: Sites in the United States, Italy and Spain provided acute and convalescent COVID-19 samples.

Only in-frame clones appear in the TCRdb table, and some are missing; sequencing was by immunoSEQ multiplex PCR. The data contain roughly 330,000 clones, approximately 88% of them singletons. V was clipped by 6 bases and J by 1 base; unmatched bases: 4. The length of the CDR3 is 16 residues. Germline values: CDR1 MDHEN, CDR2 SYDVKM. The TCR was taken from a woman between 50 and 59 years old with active or convalescent COVID-19. Source material: peripheral blood. J is TRBJ2-6 and V is TRBV28, with TRBD1 matching 9 bases. The CDR3 protein is CASRTGTGSGANVLTF. The DNA of the CDR3 is TGTGCCAGCAGAACCGGGACAGGGTCTGGGGCCAACGTCCTGACTTTC.